The T cell receptor (beta chain) under discussion was sequenced for a study of vaccination and CD4 T cells after COVID-19. Study at large: Six males and four females, two of them Hispanic, were enrolled as convalescents.

This CDR3 has 15 amino acids. J gave up 1 base and V 6 bases, and 8 bases lay outside the gene matches. To note about this clonotype: Its specificity is not known.

Regarding treatment: roughly 10-day PBMC culture with coronavirus spike peptide pools or control peptides (ViraFEST assay). Fresh replacement IL-2 medium substituted for half the medium on days 3 and 7. Oncomine TCR Beta short-read sequencing was applied to DNA from cultured CD4+ T cells. One entry per CDR3 protein results from TCRdb running MiXCR on the PCR reads. The data hold around 21,000 distinct CDR3 sequences, with roughly 49% observed a single time. The gene calls are TRBV12-3 or TRBV12-4 and TRBJ2-5; 7 bases match TRBD1. This clonotype was sampled from a human donor who had recovered from COVID-19. The sequencing input was CD4+ T cells from blood, cultured in vitro. DNA of the CDR3: TGTGCCAGCAGACCCAACAGGGGTCCCCAAGAGACCCAGTACTTC. Translating it yields CASRPNRGPQETQYF.